These 20 T cell receptor beta chains share one sample of origin, sequenced in a study of technical replicates of blood from several donors. The method was immunoSEQ multiplex PCR; TCRdb's version includes in-frame clones alone and lacks a portion of them. The top ten clones hold roughly 0.26% of a sample with 85,000 to 100,000 clones, around 93% of them seen once. Sequencing was performed on T cells isolated from PBMCs. The origin of the receptors is a human donor in good health.

This sequence joins TRBV30 and TRBJ2-3; tentative D call: TRBD2 (5 bases). Trimming took 1 base from V and 4 from J, leaving 15 bases between them. CDR1 and CDR2 from the germline V gene are GTSNPN and SVGIG (reference sequence). This CDR3 is built from 15 residues. CDR3 residues: CAWSGLAAGADTQYF. For the CDR3, the DNA is TGTGCCTGGAGTGGGCTGGCGGCCGGGGCAGATACGCAGTATTTT.

This clone appeared a single time. The chain is built from TRBV6-1 and TRBJ2-7; D possibly corresponds to TRBD2 (6 bases). Germline V gives CDR1 MNHNS, CDR2 SASEGT. V was trimmed by 1 base and J by 3 bases, leaving 19 bases between them. The CDR3 totals 17 residues. For the CDR3, the DNA is TGTGCCAGCAGTGAAGTCGGCCCGGAGGGCCTCCTCTACGAGCAGTACTTC. Amino acid sequence: CASSEVGPEGLLYEQYF.

The chain is built from TRBV14 and TRBJ1-1; 10 bases agree with TRBD1. V trimming: 2 bases; J trimming: 7 bases; junction bases outside the gene matches: 7. This CDR3 has 15 residues. Germline loops: CDR1 SGHDN, CDR2 FVKESK. The CDR3 spells CASSQQPGQGIEAFF. CDR3 nucleotide sequence: TGTGCCAGCAGCCAACAGCCGGGACAGGGGATTGAAGCTTTCTTT.

The CDR3 DNA reads TGTGCCAGCAGTATAGGAGGGATCAACTATGGCTACACCTTC. It translates to CASSIGGINYGYTF. V gene TRBV6-1 combines with J gene TRBJ1-2; D gene ambiguous. In germline, CDR1 is MNHNS, CDR2 SASEGT. The V end was cut by 5 bases, the J end by 2 bases, with 12 bases between. CDR3 length: 14 amino acids.

Here the CDR3 reads CASSLLPGLIAGELFF. The DNA for the CDR3 is TGTGCCAGCAGCTTACTCCCCGGACTTATTGCCGGGGAGCTGTTTTTT. The rearrangement links TRBV11-2 to TRBJ2-2, with a weak D call TRBD2 (5 bases). Germline values: CDR1 SGHAT, CDR2 FQNNGV. V lost 2 bases and J 6 bases, leaving 16 bases between the germline ends. The CDR3 is made up of 16 amino acids.

The rearrangement uses TRBV27 and TRBJ2-1, with unresolved D. Between the trimmed V and J ends, which lost 5 bases and 6 bases, there was a span of 5 bases. Germline lookup yields CDR1 MNHEY and CDR2 SMNVEV (reference sequence). The CDR3 consists of 11 residues. CDR3 protein: CASSQSNEQFF. CDR3 in DNA: TGTGCCAGCAGTCAGTCCAATGAGCAGTTCTTC.

The chain uses TRBV7-8 and TRBJ2-2; D is possibly TRBD2 (6 bases). V was trimmed by 1 base and J by 1 base, leaving 10 bases between them. The CDR3 extends over 16 amino acids. Per germline, CDR1 SGHVS and CDR2 FQNEAQ. The CDR3: CASSLVGTLNTGELFF. The DNA for the CDR3 is TGTGCCAGCAGCTTAGTAGGGACTCTGAACACCGGGGAGCTGTTTTTT.

V gene TRBV2 combines with J gene TRBJ1-2, with D uncertain. V was shortened by 3 bases and J by 7 bases, with 18 bases between the two germline ends. There are 15 residues in the CDR3. CDR1 is SNHLY, CDR2 FYNNEI, per germline. The CDR3 region has the DNA TGTGCCAGCAGTGAGATAGAGGGCAGGCCTGGTGGCTACACCTTC. The encoded protein is CASSEIEGRPGGYTF. Complete variable domain (other parts from reference TRBV2 and TRBJ1-2): EPEVTQTPSHQVTQMGQEVILRCVPISNHLYFYWYRQILGQKVEFLVSFYNNEISEKSEIFDDQFSVERPDGSNFTLKIRSTKLEDSAMYFCASSEIEGRPGGYTFGSGTRLTVV.

This clone has a single count. The CDR3 sequence: CASSQEWGQAYEQYF. The CDR3 coding sequence is TGTGCCAGCAGCCAGGAGTGGGGACAGGCCTACGAGCAGTACTTC. J is TRBJ2-7 and V is TRBV14, with 8 bases identical to TRBD1. The CDR3 runs to 15 residues. Germline trimming cut 3 bases from V and 2 bases from J; bases unmatched to any gene: 6. CDR1 is SGHDN and CDR2 is FVKESK in the germline V gene.

The rearrangement uses TRBV15 and TRBJ1-1; D gene unclear. This CDR3 spans 15 amino acids. V lost 0 bases to trimming and J lost 4 bases, with 12 bases between them. Germline V CDR1 and CDR2: LNHNV, YYDKDF (reference sequence). This CDR3 reads CATSRDGRPSTEAFF. The CDR3 DNA sequence: TGTGCCACCAGCAGAGACGGCAGGCCTTCCACTGAAGCTTTCTTT. The variable domain in full, completed from reference TRBV15 and TRBJ1-1, reads DAMVIQNPRYQVTQFGKPVTLSCSQTLNHNVMYWYQQKSSQAPKLLFHYYDKDFNNEADTPDNFQSRRPNTSFCFLDIRSPGLGDTAMYLCATSRDGRPSTEAFFGQGTRLTVV.

This chain joins TRBV9 and TRBJ2-2; 8 positions match TRBD1. There are 16 residues in the CDR3. The germline gives CDR1 SGDLS, CDR2 YYNGEE. Trimming cost V 4 bases and J 5 bases; bases outside gene matches: 10. CDR3 sequence: CASSPPAGGRTGELFF. CDR3 nucleotide sequence: TGTGCCAGCAGCCCCCCCGCAGGGGGCAGGACCGGGGAGCTGTTTTTT.

The count of this clone is one. The chain combines TRBV29-1 with TRBJ2-7, with a possible D match to TRBD1 (5 bases). V dropped 3 bases and J dropped 4 bases, with 16 bases sitting between them. The CDR3 covers 14 residues. CDR1 is SQVTM, CDR2 ANQGSEA, per germline. The CDR3 DNA reads TGCAGCGTTGATATATTGGCCGCAGGGTACGAGCAGTACTTC. Translated, it gives CSVDILAAGYEQYF.

The genes are TRBV27 and TRBJ1-5, with D possibly being TRBD1 (5 bases). Deletions cut 3 bases from V and 1 base from J, with 16 bases between. The CDR3 covers 17 residues. Germline V lookup: CDR1 MNHEY, CDR2 SMNVEV (reference sequence). The CDR3 spells CASSFFPLGESNQPQHF. In nucleotides, the CDR3 is TGTGCCAGCAGTTTTTTCCCCTTAGGGGAAAGCAATCAGCCCCAGCATTTT.

The chain links TRBV4-1 to TRBJ2-3; D not resolved. The CDR3 consists of 15 residues. V was trimmed by 4 bases and J by 0 bases, leaving 11 bases between them. Germline CDR1 reads MGHRA; CDR2 reads YSYEKL. As DNA, the CDR3 is TGCGCCAGCAGCCTGGTACTGCCTAGCACAGATACGCAGTATTTT. Its protein is CASSLVLPSTDTQYF.

This chain connects TRBV5-6 to TRBJ2-1; unclear D gene. The germline V gene has CDR1 SGHDT and CDR2 YYEEEE. This CDR3 contains 15 residues. The V gene lost 0 bases and the J gene lost 0 bases, with 7 bases spanning the gap. CDR3 nucleotides: TGTGCCAGCAGCTTGGTTTACAGCTCCTACAATGAGCAGTTCTTC. It codes for CASSLVYSSYNEQFF.

The chain uses TRBV5-1 and TRBJ2-3, with D possibly TRBD1 on 5 matching bases. Germline values: CDR1 SGHRS, CDR2 YFSETQ. The length of the CDR3 is 13 residues. V was shortened by 4 bases and J by 4 bases, with 10 bases between the two germline ends. Here the CDR3 reads CASSVTASDTQYF. CDR3 DNA: TGCGCCAGCAGCGTGACAGCTTCAGATACGCAGTATTTT.

The chain has TRBV28 and TRBJ2-7; weak D call: TRBD1 (7 bases). Germline CDR1 reads MDHEN; CDR2 reads SYDVKM. This CDR3 has 15 residues. Between the trimmed V and J ends, which lost 4 bases and 6 bases, there was a span of 19 bases. CDR3: CASSSEGARVGEQYF. The CDR3 DNA sequence: TGTGCCAGCAGTTCGGAGGGGGCAAGGGTAGGCGAGCAGTACTTC.

The chain combines TRBV29-1 with TRBJ2-1; 9 nucleotides align to TRBD2. The CDR3 has 14 residues. The J segment lost 6 bases and the V segment lost 2 bases, leaving 5 bases of the junction unmatched. From germline, CDR1 is SQVTM and CDR2 ANQGSEA. This CDR3 is CSVENLAGFNEQFF. The CDR3 coding sequence is TGCAGCGTTGAAAACCTAGCGGGATTCAATGAGCAGTTCTTC.

The genes are TRBV5-4 and TRBJ2-1; 10 bases are shared with TRBD2. The trim removed 1 base at V and 12 bases at J, leaving 10 bases unmatched. Germline lookup yields CDR1 SGHNT and CDR2 YYREEE (reference sequence). The CDR3 totals 15 residues. Here the CDR3 DNA reads TGTGCCAGCAGCTTGAGGGGCAGCGGGGGGGCCGGGCAGTTCTTC. This sequence encodes CASSLRGSGGAGQFF.

The table lists this clone with a count of one. V usage is TRBV25-1 and J usage is TRBJ2-2; TRBD2 matches at 8 bases. V shed 6 bases and J 4 bases; nucleotides not matched to a gene: 7. Germline values: CDR1 MGHDK, CDR2 SYGVNS. This CDR3 has 15 residues. The CDR3 here is CASSEGTRSTGELFF. CDR3 sequence (DNA): TGTGCCAGCAGCGAGGGGACTAGATCCACCGGGGAGCTGTTTTTT.